Detailed here is one T cell receptor beta chain. Trimming cost V 4 bases and J 4 bases, with 17 bases left between them. CDR3 length: 15 residues. Germline V gene data show CDR1 as SGHNT and CDR2 as YYREEE (reference sequence). Source study methods: Estimates of nucleated cell counts were drawn from the amplification of reference gene primers. This table comes from immunoSEQ multiplex PCR, and its TCRdb copy is limited to in-frame clones, with some not included. V, J and clone size reflect that table, while D and trimming were determined from the DNA. The table has 200,000 to 300,000 clones, just over 85% seen once. The data were obtained in a study of blood T cell repertoires in COVID-19.

Sequenced: PBMCs or T cells enriched from blood (not recorded which). The source of this sequence is a man aged 40-49 years who had recovered from COVID-19. The rearrangement joins TRBV5-4 to TRBJ1-2; D is ambiguous. The chain's CDR3 is CASSPDYEGSYGYTF. Here the CDR3 DNA reads TGTGCCAGCAGCCCGGATTACGAGGGCAGCTATGGCTACACCTTC.